These T cell receptor beta chains were read from a single sample in a study of T cell responses to AZD1222 COVID-19 vaccine. Sequencing used immunoSEQ multiplex PCR; TCRdb keeps in-frame clones, though not all of them. Of roughly 140,000 clones in the sample, approximately 90% were seen once. Sequenced material: peripheral blood, taken 28 days after the second AZD1222 dose. The receptor source for this set is an adult who received the AZD1222 COVID-19 vaccine. Both conserved end residues are part of each CDR3. A D gene is named only where the DNA matches it firmly. Clone size is shown for a subset of rows, as once, few, many or a class of expanded clone.

j_call d_call v_call cdr3_length clone_size cdr3_nt cdr3_aa
TRBJ2-2 . TRBV27 14 . TGTGCCAGCAGTTTCAGGGTTCTACCCGGGGAGCTGTTTTTT CASSFRVLPGELFF
TRBJ1-4 . TRBV7-8 11 . TGTGCCAGCAGCTTAGGGGTAGAACTGTTTTTT CASSLGVELFF
TRBJ1-1 . TRBV19 15 . TGTGCCAGTACTCCCTGGGGGGATTCGAACACTGAAGCTTTCTTT CASTPWGDSNTEAFF
TRBJ1-5 . TRBV30 13 . TGTGCCTGGAGTTCGGGGTCCTATCGGCCCCAGCATTTT CAWSSGSYRPQHF
TRBJ2-7 . TRBV25-1 11 . TGTGCCAGCAGTGAACGAGACGAGCAGTACTTC CASSERDEQYF
TRBJ1-1 TRBD1 TRBV6-5 16 once TGTGCCAGCAGTTCCGATCTTACAGGGGGCAGGACTGAAGCTTTCTTT CASSSDLTGGRTEAFF
TRBJ2-6 . TRBV5-4 13 . TGTGCCAGCTTGATATCTGGGGCCAACGTCCTGACTTTC CASLISGANVLTF
TRBJ1-1 . TRBV29-1 13 . TGCAGCGTTGTGGTGGGGAAGCCGATTGAAGCTTTCTTT CSVVVGKPIEAFF
TRBJ2-1 TRBD1 TRBV24-1 16 . TGTGCCACCAGTGAGGGGGGACAGGAGAGTGGCAATGAGCAGTTCTTC CATSEGGQESGNEQFF
TRBJ1-4 . TRBV19 16 few TGTGCCAGTAGTATAGGCGGGCTTGGTGAACGCGAAAAACTGTTTTTT CASSIGGLGEREKLFF
TRBJ2-7 . TRBV12-3/TRBV12-4 11 . TGTGCCAGCAGTAAAACCTACGAGCAGTACTTC CASSKTYEQYF
TRBJ1-5 . TRBV5-1 14 . TGCGCCAGCAGCTTGGGCGAAGGCAATCAGCCCCAGCATTTT CASSLGEGNQPQHF
TRBJ1-1 TRBD1 TRBV6-5 14 . TGTGCCAGCAGTAACAGGGGCTTGAACACTGAAGCTTTCTTT CASSNRGLNTEAFF
TRBJ1-4 TRBD1 TRBV3-1/TRBV3-2 15 . TGTGCCAGCAGCCTAAGTACAGGGGAGACTGAAAAACTGTTTTTT CASSLSTGETEKLFF
TRBJ1-4 TRBD1 TRBV3-1/TRBV3-2 12 . TGTGCCAGCAGCCGAGGGACAGGGAAACTGTTTTTT CASSRGTGKLFF
TRBJ1-1 . TRBV6-2/TRBV6-3 14 . TGTGCCAGCAGTCAATTCAGGGGAGGTACTGAAGCTTTCTTT CASSQFRGGTEAFF
TRBJ1-1 . TRBV28 14 . TGTGCCAGCAGTTCCCGGCGGGATGCGCCAGAGGCTTTCTTT CASSSRRDAPEAFF
TRBJ1-6 . TRBV11-2 14 . TGTGCCAGCAGCCCCAACGCCAGCCCTTCACCCCTCCACTTT CASSPNASPSPLHF
TRBJ2-1 . TRBV24-1 11 . TGTGCCACCAGTGAAACCCGTGAGCAGTTCTTC CATSETREQFF
TRBJ1-1 . TRBV11-2 14 . TGTGCCAGCAGCTTAGGGGGACAATACGCTGAAGCTTTCTTT CASSLGGQYAEAFF
TRBJ1-2 TRBD1 TRBV5-4 14 . TGTGCCAGCAGCTTGCGGACAGGGGGTCATGGCTACACCTTC CASSLRTGGHGYTF
TRBJ1-1 . TRBV18 13 . TGTGCCAGCTCACAGGGGCTTGACACTGAAGCTTTCTTT CASSQGLDTEAFF
TRBJ1-6 . TRBV5-4 16 once TGTGCCAGCAGCCGTCCCGTAGGGGTGGGGGCTTCACCCCTCCACTTT CASSRPVGVGASPLHF
TRBJ1-1 . TRBV6-5 14 . TGTGCCAGCAGGTCCCAGGGAATGAACACTGAAGCTTTCTTT CASRSQGMNTEAFF
TRBJ2-2 TRBD2 TRBV7-9 17 . TGTGCCAGCAGCTGGACTAGCGGGGGGGCGAACACCGGGGAGCTGTTTTTT CASSWTSGGANTGELFF
TRBJ2-3 . TRBV13 12 . TGTGCCAGCAGCACTCCCACAGATACGCAGTATTTT CASSTPTDTQYF
TRBJ2-7 TRBD2 TRBV19 14 . TGTGCCACCGCCGGGACTAGCGCCCTAGAGGAGCAGTACTTC CATAGTSALEEQYF
TRBJ1-1 . TRBV6-5 13 . TGTGCCAGCAGCTGGGGGTTCAACACTGAAGCTTTCTTT CASSWGFNTEAFF
TRBJ2-1 . TRBV7-3 14 . TGTGCCAGCAGCCCCCGGGCCCAGATCAATGAGCAGTTCTTC CASSPRAQINEQFF
TRBJ2-5 . TRBV6-2/TRBV6-3 11 . TGTGCCAGCAGCGAAACCCAGGCCCAGTACTTC CASSETQAQYF
TRBJ2-2 . TRBV11-2 15 . TGTGCCAGCAGCCCAGGGACCTCGAACACCGGGGAGCTGTTTTTT CASSPGTSNTGELFF
TRBJ2-2 . TRBV7-3 12 few TGTGCCAGCAGCCCTGTCACCGGGGAGCTGTTTTTT CASSPVTGELFF
TRBJ1-1 . TRBV2 13 once TGTGCCAGCACAAGACCGCTGAACACTGAAGCTTTCTTT CASTRPLNTEAFF
TRBJ2-5 TRBD2 TRBV6-5 14 . TGTGCCAGCCTAGGGCTAGCGGGATCTCCAAGCCAGTACTTC CASLGLAGSPSQYF
TRBJ1-5 TRBD1 TRBV10-2 16 . TGCGCCAGCAGTGAGGGGACGGGGACAGGGGCACAGCCCCAGCATTTT CASSEGTGTGAQPQHF
TRBJ2-1 . TRBV7-6 16 once TGTGCCAGCACCCTGCTCCGGGACACTAGTCGCAATGAGCAGTTCTTC CASTLLRDTSRNEQFF
TRBJ2-5 . TRBV28 15 . TGTGCCAGCAGTGCACAGGGAACGCCCCAAGAGACCCAGTACTTC CASSAQGTPQETQYF
TRBJ2-5 TRBD2 TRBV27 15 . TGTGCCAGCAGCCCCACTTATAGCGGGGAGGAGACCCAGTACTTC CASSPTYSGEETQYF
TRBJ1-6 TRBD1 TRBV18 15 . TGTGCCAGCTCACCACAGGGGGCAGGGAATTCACCCCTCCACTTT CASSPQGAGNSPLHF
TRBJ1-5 TRBD1 TRBV28 18 few TGTGCCAGCAGTCCCGGGACAGGGGGCGGGTGGTGGTTCGGGTCCCAGCATTTT CASSPGTGGGWWFGSQHF
TRBJ1-6 . TRBV2 14 few TGTGCCAGCAGTGAAGCGCAGGGGTTGCCACCCCTCCACTTT CASSEAQGLPPLHF
TRBJ2-7 TRBD1 TRBV4-1 15 . TGCGCCAGCAGGTCCGGGACAGGGGGGACCTACGAGCAGTACTTC CASRSGTGGTYEQYF
TRBJ1-1 . TRBV30 13 . TGTGCCTGGAGTCGTCAGGGTGCAGCTGAAGCTTTCTTT CAWSRQGAAEAFF
TRBJ1-2 TRBD1 TRBV30 14 . TGTGCCTGGACTCCGGGACAGGGGGCGCGTGGCTACACCTTC CAWTPGQGARGYTF
TRBJ1-3 . TRBV5-1 17 . TGCGCCAGCAGCTCTACGGGAACAGCAACCTCTGGAAACACCATATATTTT CASSSTGTATSGNTIYF
TRBJ2-1 TRBD2 TRBV12-5 16 . TGTGCTAGTGGTTTAGAGAGCGGGAGATCCTACAATGAGCAGTTCTTC CASGLESGRSYNEQFF
TRBJ1-4 TRBD1 TRBV4-1 17 . TGCGCCAGCAGCCAAGTGGGACAGGGGTTAACGTTTGAAAAACTGTTTTTT CASSQVGQGLTFEKLFF
TRBJ2-7 . TRBV18 13 . TGTGCCAGCTCACCAGGCGAGGGTCTCGAGCAGTACTTC CASSPGEGLEQYF
TRBJ2-1 TRBD1 TRBV5-1 15 . TGCGCCAGCAGCATCCGGACAGGCGCCTACAATGAGCAGTTCTTC CASSIRTGAYNEQFF
TRBJ1-2 . TRBV30 15 . TGTGCCTGGAGGGCTCAGAGGAAAGCTAACTATGGCTACACCTTC CAWRAQRKANYGYTF
TRBJ2-1 TRBD2 TRBV24-1 16 . TGTGCCACCAGTGATGACCGAGCGGGGGGGTTTAGTGAGCAGTTCTTC CATSDDRAGGFSEQFF
TRBJ2-3 . TRBV6-2/TRBV6-3 16 . TGTGCCAGCAGTTACGGCAGGCTGGATCAGTCCGATACGCAGTATTTT CASSYGRLDQSDTQYF
TRBJ2-7 . TRBV5-4 15 . TGTGCCAGCAGCTTGTTTCCGGGGACTCCCTACGAGCAGTACTTC CASSLFPGTPYEQYF
TRBJ2-7 . TRBV6-5 15 . TGTGCCAGCAGTCGGGGGGCAGCCCGCGGGTACGAGCAGTACTTC CASSRGAARGYEQYF
TRBJ2-1 TRBD2 TRBV6-1 17 . TGTGCCAGCAGTGTCTCTGCGGGGACTAGCGGATACAATGAGCAGTTCTTC CASSVSAGTSGYNEQFF
TRBJ2-7 . TRBV5-3 14 . TGTGCCAGAAGCTTAAGACAGATGATTTACGAGCAGTACTTC CARSLRQMIYEQYF
TRBJ1-2 . TRBV5-1 17 . TGCGCCAGCAGCTTGGCCGCAGGGAGCTCCGGGAACTATGGCTACACCTTC CASSLAAGSSGNYGYTF
TRBJ2-5 TRBD2 TRBV4-1 15 . TGCGCCAGCAGCCCCGGGGGACTAGCGCGAGAGACCCAGTACTTC CASSPGGLARETQYF
TRBJ2-4 . TRBV27 15 . TGTGCCAGCAGTCTTTCCGGGGGTAACCAAAACATTCAGTACTTC CASSLSGGNQNIQYF